This T cell receptor beta chain was sequenced in a study of post-analysis software for immune sequencing data. Overall study findings and caveats: Included in a set of about 5 TRBV segments more frequent in patients than controls were TRBV5-6, TRBV5-1 and TRBV20-1. Comparison with controls showed significantly lower normalized Chao1 diversity in multiple sclerosis patients.

V was cut by 3 bases and J by 4 bases, with 9 bases left in between. CDR1 and CDR2 (germline): MNHEY, SMNVEV (reference sequence). This CDR3 comprises 13 residues. Researchers reported that TCR beta cDNA libraries carried unique molecular identifiers. A single record per CDR3 protein comes from TCRdb applying MiXCR to the PCR reads. The sample holds fewer than 600,000 distinct CDR3 sequences, under 55% seen once. Only a few counts were recorded for this clonotype. Its target is not known. The rearrangement links TRBV27 to TRBJ1-2; the D is unclear. The receptor was derived from a girl aged 5 to 17 with multiple sclerosis. Sequencing was performed on blood. The CDR3 loop is CASSFGSTYGYTF. The CDR3 DNA reads as TGTGCCAGCAGTTTCGGCAGCACCTATGGCTACACCTTC.